This T cell receptor beta chain was identified during a study of T cell repertoires in cytomegalovirus infection. Study-wide context: A matching HLA type, together with CMV infection, was signaled by public TCR beta signatures.

Regarding this clonotype: No antigen is known for it.

TCRdb reprocessed the reads via MiXCR and lists one record per CDR3 protein. The sample comprises 110,000 or so distinct CDR3 sequences, under 35% of which are singletons, and 40% to 45% rests with the top ten. V dropped 5 bases and J dropped 13; count of bases not matched to a gene: 17. CDR3 size: 16 residues. Notes on the study in general: HLA-C-restricted CMV-specific TCR beta clonotypes were dominant in the ex vivo response.

The sequencing used CD8+ T cells from cultured PBMCs, collected from culture after CMV antigen stimulation. V and J are TRBV12-3 or TRBV12-4 and TRBJ2-1; 10 positions agree with TRBD2. This clonotype originated in a human donor in good health (CMV status not recorded). Some clones in this sample may be carry-over from other donors' samples. The CDR3 sequence is CASSPRASGGPAFQFF. For the CDR3, the DNA is TGTGCCAGCAGTCCCCGCGCTAGCGGGGGACCCGCGTTTCAGTTCTTC.